Below, 19 T cell receptor beta chains from the same sample are listed, as sequenced in a study of regulatory T cells in long-lasting Graves disease. Building the TCR beta libraries relied on iRepertoire HTBI primers, and CDR3 regions underwent Arm-PCR. One entry per CDR3 protein results from TCRdb running MiXCR on the multiplex PCR reads. This sample yields approximately 290,000 distinct CDR3 sequences, of which 20% to 25% are seen a single time; more than 55% belongs to the top ten. Time point noted: persistent/refractory GD, antithyroid drugs over 5 years with positive TRAb. There was RNA extracted from PBMCs, and the TCR library was made from it. The sequences come from peripheral blood mononuclear cells (PBMCs), collected when the disease was refractory, from a patient treated with antithyroid drugs. Source of these receptors: a female donor with Graves disease.

About this clonotype itself: Given a much more abundant clone one base away, this may be a read error. The CDR3 bases are TGTGCCAGCAGTTTCGGGATGGGGGTGAGCACTGAAGCTTTCTTT. It specifies CASSFGMGVSTEAFF. J is TRBJ1-1 and V is TRBV12-3 or TRBV12-4; D possibly corresponds to TRBD1 (5 bases). The CDR3 runs 15 residues. V was trimmed by 3 bases and J by 4 bases, leaving 15 bases between them.

This clonotype was seen ten or more times. This rearrangement joins TRBV6-5 to TRBJ2-7, with 8 bases that match TRBD1. The V gene end was trimmed by 3 bases and the J gene end by 3 bases; junction bases not matched to a gene: 4. Per the germline V gene, CDR1 is MNHEY and CDR2 is SVGAGI. CDR3 length: 14 amino acids. The CDR3 DNA sequence: TGTGCCAGCAGTTATGGACAGGGACTCTACGAGCAGTACTTC. Amino acids: CASSYGQGLYEQYF.

This chain links TRBV6-5 with TRBJ1-1, with D possibly being TRBD1 (6 bases). The germline V gene has CDR1 MNHEY and CDR2 SVGAGI. The CDR3 covers 13 residues. The V end was cut by 2 bases, the J end by 7 bases, with 11 bases between. The CDR3 DNA reads TGTGCCAGCAGTTACGAGGGGGGAATTGAAGCTTTCTTT. Amino acid sequence: CASSYEGGIEAFF.

V usage is TRBV18 and J usage is TRBJ2-3; 13 bases map to TRBD2. Per the germline V gene, CDR1 is KGHSH and CDR2 is LQKENI. The length of the CDR3 is 18 residues. V shed 3 bases and J 6 bases; nucleotides not matched to a gene: 12. CDR3 region: CASSPRASGTSGKDTQYF. The DNA of the CDR3 is TGTGCCAGCTCACCCCGCGCGTCTGGGACTAGCGGGAAGGATACGCAGTATTTT.

This clonotype was recorded once. This chain joins TRBV7-6 and TRBJ2-5; 8 positions agree with TRBD2. With 3 bases clipped from V and 0 bases from J, the junction kept 3 bases outside the gene matches. The CDR3 totals 15 residues. The germline V gene encodes CDR1 SGHVS and CDR2 FNYEAQ. This chain's CDR3 is CASSFGGGNQETQYF. The CDR3 nucleotides read TGTGCCAGCAGCTTTGGCGGGGGGAACCAAGAGACCCAGTACTTC.

This clonotype was seen ten or more times. The chain's CDR3 is CSARDLSVEQYF. CDR3 DNA: TGCAGTGCTAGAGATCTTAGCGTCGAGCAGTACTTC. The chain recombines TRBV20-1 with TRBJ2-7; possible D gene TRBD2, 5 bases. This CDR3 is 12 amino acids long. CDR1 and CDR2 from the germline V gene are DFQATT and SNEGSKA (reference sequence). Trimming shortened V by 0 bases and J by 6 bases, and 9 bases separated the two germline ends.

The rearrangement uses TRBV6-1 and TRBJ2-3, with no clear D. Per germline, CDR1 MNHNS and CDR2 SASEGT. This CDR3 has 12 amino acids. Deletions cut 8 bases from V and 2 bases from J, with 8 bases between. The CDR3 bases are TGTGCCAGCGCGCAGGCCACAGATACGCAGTATTTT. Its protein product is CASAQATDTQYF.

The chain combines TRBV6-1 with TRBJ2-6; the D is unclear. The ends were cut back, 6 bases at V and 0 bases at J, with 12 bases in the middle. CDR1 is MNHNS and CDR2 is SASEGT in the germline V gene. This CDR3 comprises 16 residues. Here the CDR3 reads CASSRMTASGANVLTF. As DNA, the CDR3 is TGTGCCAGCAGCCGGATGACGGCCTCTGGGGCCAACGTCCTGACTTTC.

This clonotype was observed many times. This chain joins TRBV13 and TRBJ2-7; TRBD2 might be the D (6 bases). Germline CDR1 and CDR2: PRHDT and FYEKMQ (reference sequence). The CDR3 runs 15 residues. Trimming took 3 bases from V and 5 from J, leaving 17 bases between them. This CDR3 is CASSLGTSSVNEQYF. CDR3 in DNA: TGTGCCAGCAGCTTGGGAACTAGCTCCGTCAACGAGCAGTACTTC.

This sequence joins TRBV7-2 and TRBJ2-3, with 7 nucleotides matching TRBD2. This CDR3 is built from 14 residues. Germline CDR1 and CDR2: SGHTA and FQGNSA. V lost 1 base and J lost 4; bases outside the gene matches: 2. CDR3 bases: TGTGCCAGCAGCTTAGGCGGGAGCTCAGATACGCAGTATTTT. Its protein product is CASSLGGSSDTQYF. Together with reference TRBV7-2 and TRBJ2-3, the CDR3 gives the full variable domain: GAGVSQSPSNKVTEKGKDVELRCDPISGHTALYWYRQSLGQGLEFLIYFQGNSAPDKSGLPSDRFSAERTGGSVSTLTIQRTQQEDSAVYLCASSLGGSSDTQYFGPGTRLTVL.

This clonotype showed up just a few times. The chain uses TRBV2 and TRBJ1-2; maybe TRBD1 (6 bases). Germline V gene sequence: CDR1 SNHLY, CDR2 FYNNEI. Between the trimmed V and J ends, which lost 4 bases and 4 bases, there was a span of 16 bases. CDR3 length: 15 residues. CDR3 in DNA: TGTGCCAGCAGTGCAGGCAGGGGATTGGGCTATGGCTACACCTTC. As protein: CASSAGRGLGYGYTF. Drawing the rest from reference TRBV2 and TRBJ1-2, the complete variable domain is EPEVTQTPSHQVTQMGQEVILRCVPISNHLYFYWYRQILGQKVEFLVSFYNNEISEKSEIFDDQFSVERPDGSNFTLKIRSTKLEDSAMYFCASSAGRGLGYGYTFGSGTRLTVV.

This clonotype was recorded a few times. This may arise from a read error, as a much more abundant clone is one base away. This CDR3 reads CASSQEYASRRASETQYF. CDR3 DNA: TGTGCCAGCAGCCAAGAATACGCTAGCAGGAGAGCATCAGAGACCCAGTACTTC. This chain joins TRBV9 and TRBJ2-5; D is possibly TRBD2 (5 bases). Deletions cut 4 bases from V and 4 bases from J, with 26 bases between. The CDR3 runs to 18 residues. Germline values: CDR1 SGDLS, CDR2 YYNGEE. Filled out from reference TRBV9 and TRBJ2-5, the complete variable domain reads DSGVTQTPKHLITATGQRVTLRCSPRSGDLSVYWYQQSLDQGLQFLIQYYNGEERAKGNILERFSAQQFPDLHSELNLSSLELGDSALYFCASSQEYASRRASETQYFGPGTRLLVL.

In this sample, this clonotype turned up many times. The gene calls are TRBV28 and TRBJ2-2; 11 nucleotides line up with TRBD2. Germline CDR1 reads MDHEN; CDR2 reads SYDVKM. This CDR3 region has 19 residues. J gave up 2 bases and V 4 bases, and 12 bases lay outside the gene matches. The CDR3 DNA is TGTGCCAGCAGTTATTTCCGACTAGCGGGAAAAGTTAACACCGGGGAGCTGTTTTTT. This translates into CASSYFRLAGKVNTGELFF.

The gene calls are TRBV5-1 and TRBJ2-1, with 7 nucleotides matching TRBD2. Germline V gives CDR1 SGHRS, CDR2 YFSETQ. The trim removed 0 bases at V and 7 bases at J, leaving 4 bases unmatched. The CDR3 length is 14 residues. CDR3 DNA sequence: TGCGCCAGCAGCTTGGAGCTAGCGGATAATGAGCAGTTCTTC. Its translation is CASSLELADNEQFF.

The rearrangement uses TRBV7-2 and TRBJ2-7; D is perhaps TRBD1 or TRBD2 (5 bases each). There are 17 residues in the CDR3. CDR1 and CDR2 from the germline V gene are SGHTA and FQGNSA. V was trimmed by 2 bases and J by 0 bases, leaving 17 bases between them. DNA for the CDR3: TGTGCCAGCAGCTTATACACTTACCGGGACGACTCCTACGAGCAGTACTTC. Its protein is CASSLYTYRDDSYEQYF.

This clonotype was recorded at least ten times. CDR3 in DNA: TGCAGTGCTGTGGACAGTCTTGCCTATGGCTACACCTTC. Translating gives CSAVDSLAYGYTF. The chain combines TRBV20-1 with TRBJ1-2, with D possibly matching TRBD1 (6 bases). Germline V gene data show CDR1 as DFQATT and CDR2 as SNEGSKA (reference sequence). The CDR3 totals 13 residues. Trimming pared 5 bases from V and 4 bases from J, leaving 14 bases between.

This clonotype was seen many times. The chain combines TRBV15 with TRBJ1-1; a weak D match, TRBD1 (6 bases). The CDR3 runs to 13 residues. The germline V gene encodes CDR1 LNHNV and CDR2 YYDKDF (reference sequence). V lost 3 bases and J lost 13, with 18 bases in between. CDR3 DNA sequence: TGTGCCACCAGCAGGGATCTAGGGACATCGGATTTCTTT. Residues: CATSRDLGTSDFF.

The genes are TRBV7-9 and TRBJ1-2; 9 bases line up with TRBD1. In germline, CDR1 is SEHNR, CDR2 FQNEAQ (reference sequence). V trimming: 5 bases; J trimming: 8 bases; junction bases outside the gene matches: 12. The CDR3 has 15 residues. As DNA, the CDR3 is TGTGCCAGCAGCCACCGGGACAGGGACGCGAGCGGCTACACCTTC. Translation: CASSHRDRDASGYTF.

This clonotype has only a few counts. This rearrangement joins TRBV5-1 to TRBJ1-4; weak D call: TRBD1 (6 bases). Between the trimmed V and J ends, which lost 0 bases and 6 bases, there was a span of 9 bases. CDR3 length equals 14 residues. From germline, CDR1 is SGHRS and CDR2 YFSETQ. The CDR3 DNA reads as TGCGCCAGCAGCTTGGTCCCAGGGGATGAAAAACTGTTTTTT. The encoded protein is CASSLVPGDEKLFF.